This entry is about one T cell receptor (beta chain). The sample belongs to a study of control samples from healthy donors and cancer patients. Using immunoSEQ multiplex PCR, the repertoire was profiled, and TCRdb retains in-frame clones only, with some absent. The sample lists 190,000 or so clones; 90% to 95% were seen once. CDR3 length equals 15 residues. The germline V gene has CDR1 KGHSH and CDR2 LQKENI. V lost 2 bases, J lost 0 bases, and 5 bases lay in between. The sequence was obtained from a man between 18 and 35 years old in good health. Sequencing input: blood. This chain links TRBV18 with TRBJ1-6; D gene ambiguous. CDR3 sequence: CASSPGSSYNSPLHF. The CDR3 nucleotides are TGTGCCAGCTCACCAGGGAGCTCCTATAATTCACCCCTCCACTTT.